This T cell receptor beta chain was recorded in a study of vaccination effects on CD4 cells after COVID-19. CDR3 length equals 14 residues. V gave up 0 bases and J gave up 7 bases, with 10 bases separating them. Germline V CDR1 and CDR2: SGDLS, YYNGEE. Comment on this clone: Its antigen is as yet unknown.

Regarding the study as a whole: Infection- and vaccine-induced clones contracted markedly late after vaccination. The study got few convalescent patients and did not collect any early post-infection timepoints.

Antigen-specific CD4+ T cells were expanded with viral peptide pools in the ViraFEST assay before sequencing. Upon completion of approximately ten days in culture, CD4+ T cells were isolated. Each vaccine recipient was nucleocapsid antibody negative and had no prior SARS-CoV-2 infection. About 2.1 million PBMC were seeded per well and grown in the presence of 9 to 10 IU/ml IL-2 and about 10 ug/ml peptides. A half-volume exchange with IL-2 medium occurred on days 3 and 7. Repertoires were generated with immunoSEQ multiplex PCR, while TCRdb's copy carries only in-frame clones and drops some. This table has more than 20,000 clones, just under 75% appearing once.

The chain recombines TRBV9 with TRBJ2-2, with D hard to call. The sample was CD4+ T cells from PBMCs cultured with SARS-CoV-2 spike peptides, taken before COVID-19 vaccination. The clonotype was recovered from a human donor who received a COVID-19 vaccine. This CDR3 reads CASSVDLGYGELFF. CDR3 bases: TGTGCCAGCAGCGTAGATTTAGGGTACGGGGAGCTGTTTTTT.